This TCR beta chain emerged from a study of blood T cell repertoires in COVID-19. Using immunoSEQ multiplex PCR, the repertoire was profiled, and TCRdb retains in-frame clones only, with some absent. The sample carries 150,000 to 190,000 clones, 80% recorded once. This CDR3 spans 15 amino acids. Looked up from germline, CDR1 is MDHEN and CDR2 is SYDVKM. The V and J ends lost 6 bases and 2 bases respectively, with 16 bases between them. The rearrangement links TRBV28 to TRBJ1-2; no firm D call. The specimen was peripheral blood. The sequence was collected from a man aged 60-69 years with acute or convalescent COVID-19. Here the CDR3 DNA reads TGTGCCAGCAGCTCGGGAGTGGGGTGGAACTATGGCTACACCTTC. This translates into CASSSGVGWNYGYTF.